The 8 T cell receptor beta chains listed next were all sequenced from one sample in a study of blood T cell repertoires in COVID-19. Sequencing used immunoSEQ multiplex PCR; TCRdb keeps in-frame clones, though not all of them. Here the sample spans about 260,000 clones, around nine tenths being singletons. The sequenced material came from peripheral blood. Receptor source: a woman aged 60-75 years with COVID-19, enrolled during active disease.

The chain recombines TRBV11-1 with TRBJ1-2; D gene unclear. This CDR3 spans 15 amino acids. V was cut by 5 bases and J by 4 bases, with 17 bases left in between. CDR1 and CDR2 (germline): SGHAT, FQDESV (reference sequence). The CDR3 protein is CASSPNAGVSYGYTF. The CDR3 DNA follows: TGTGCCAGCAGCCCAAACGCAGGTGTCAGCTATGGCTACACCTTC. Full variable domain (remainder filled in from reference TRBV11-1 and TRBJ1-2): EAEVAQSPRYKITEKSQAVAFWCDPISGHATLYWYRQILGQGPELLVQFQDESVVDDSQLPKDRFSAERLKGVDSTLKIQPAELGDSAMYLCASSPNAGVSYGYTFGSGTRLTVV.

This chain uses TRBV7-2 with TRBJ1-1, with TRBD1 identical over 9 bases. Germline V gene sequence: CDR1 SGHTA, CDR2 FQGNSA. V was clipped by 5 bases and J by 0 bases; unmatched bases: 1. The CDR3 has 14 amino acids. The CDR3 is CASSRDRVNTEAFF. DNA of the CDR3: TGTGCCAGCAGCCGGGACAGGGTGAACACTGAAGCTTTCTTT.

The chain combines TRBV14 with TRBJ2-7, with 9 bases matching TRBD1. Germline V gene sequence: CDR1 SGHDN, CDR2 FVKESK. The junction had 3 bases not matched to a gene; V was cut back by 4 bases and J by 2 bases. The CDR3 runs 14 residues. CDR3 sequence reads: CASSLGQGAYEQYF. The DNA of the CDR3 is TGTGCCAGCAGCCTGGGACAGGGAGCCTACGAGCAGTACTTC.

V usage is TRBV19 and J usage is TRBJ1-1; weak D call: TRBD1 (5 bases). The CDR3 is 15 amino acids. Germline lookup yields CDR1 LNHDA and CDR2 SQIVND (reference sequence). With 5 bases removed from V and 5 bases from J, the gap between germline ends came to 18 bases. In nucleotides, the CDR3 is TGTGCCAGTAGTCCGCAAGGGCAGGGAGGTACTGAAGCTTTCTTT. It codes for CASSPQGQGGTEAFF. Complete variable domain (other parts from reference TRBV19 and TRBJ1-1): DGGITQSPKYLFRKEGQNVTLSCEQNLNHDAMYWYRQDPGQGLRLIYYSQIVNDFQKGDIAEGYSVSREKKESFPLTVTSAQKNPTAFYLCASSPQGQGGTEAFFGQGTRLTVV.

The chain combines TRBV14 with TRBJ2-7, with TRBD2 matching 7 bases. After removal of 4 bases from V and 0 bases from J, the junction contained 3 bases not matched to a gene. CDR1 SGHDN and CDR2 FVKESK come from the germline V gene. The CDR3 sequence is 14 residues long. Written as DNA, the CDR3 is TGTGCCAGCAGCCGGGGGGGTTACTCCTACGAGCAGTACTTC. Amino acid sequence: CASSRGGYSYEQYF.

The V call is TRBV2, the J call TRBJ1-2; D not resolved. The CDR3 loop spans 13 amino acids. V shed 3 bases and J shed 7 bases, with 12 bases lying between them. Germline values: CDR1 SNHLY, CDR2 FYNNEI. CDR3 region: CASSDSGLPGYTF. Written as DNA, the CDR3 is TGTGCCAGCAGTGACTCGGGGTTGCCTGGCTACACCTTC.

The rearrangement uses TRBV4-1 and TRBJ1-2, with a weak D call TRBD1 (5 bases). Germline lookup yields CDR1 MGHRA and CDR2 YSYEKL. The CDR3 runs 15 residues. The V gene lost 2 bases and the J gene lost 4 bases, with 14 bases spanning the gap. CDR3 sequence reads: CASSQRRDGAYGYTF. The CDR3 nucleotides read TGCGCCAGCAGCCAACGGCGGGATGGGGCCTATGGCTACACCTTC.

The rearrangement uses TRBV28 and TRBJ1-2; 7 bases line up with TRBD1. The CDR3 covers 15 residues. The germline V gene encodes CDR1 MDHEN and CDR2 SYDVKM. The junction had 8 bases not matched to a gene; V was cut back by 3 bases and J by 4 bases. In nucleotides, the CDR3 is TGTGCCAGCAGTTTGGGGGGACAGTTGACCTATGGCTACACCTTC. Translating it yields CASSLGGQLTYGYTF.